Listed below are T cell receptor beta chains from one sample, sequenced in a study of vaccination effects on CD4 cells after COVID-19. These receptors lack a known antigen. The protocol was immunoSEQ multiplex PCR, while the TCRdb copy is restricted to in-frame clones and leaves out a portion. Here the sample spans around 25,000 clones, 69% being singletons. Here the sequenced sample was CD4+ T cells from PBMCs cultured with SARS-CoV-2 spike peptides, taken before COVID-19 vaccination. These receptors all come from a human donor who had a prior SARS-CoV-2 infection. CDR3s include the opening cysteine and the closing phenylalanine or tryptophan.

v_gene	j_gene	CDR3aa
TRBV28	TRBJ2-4	CASSPLRGSENIQYF
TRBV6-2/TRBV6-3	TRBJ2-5	CASSPLYEGWETQYF
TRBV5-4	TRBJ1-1	CASSPPGGPMNTEAFF
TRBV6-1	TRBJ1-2	CASSEGLYGYTF
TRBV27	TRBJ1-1	CASRRGAEAFF
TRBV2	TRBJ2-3	CASREESVGSSTDTQYF
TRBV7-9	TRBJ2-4	CASSLVGGAKNIQYF
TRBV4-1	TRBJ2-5	CASSQESREETQYF
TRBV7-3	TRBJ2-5	CASSLMGGQETQYF
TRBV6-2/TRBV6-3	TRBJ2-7	CASSYWSGEQYF
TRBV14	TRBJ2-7	CASSQVISGRDEQYF
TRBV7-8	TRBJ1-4	CASSRLGSDRGKLFF
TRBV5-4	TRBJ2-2	CASSFLTGGGTGELFF
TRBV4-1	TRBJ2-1	CASSQVSWTSGGDRFF
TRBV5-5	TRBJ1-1	CASSLEGLGTLTEAFF
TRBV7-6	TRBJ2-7	CASSLVDDARRYEQYF
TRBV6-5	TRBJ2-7	CASSKGQGYEQYF
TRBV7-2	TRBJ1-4	CASSLDWGAEKLFF
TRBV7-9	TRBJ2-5	CASRGGKNSRGPTETQYF
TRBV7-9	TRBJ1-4	CASSQTGGGEKLFF
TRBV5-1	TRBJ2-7	CASSFPGDSYEQYF
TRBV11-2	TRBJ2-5	CASSPRRGGVPETQYF
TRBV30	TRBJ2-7	CAWSVGDEQYF
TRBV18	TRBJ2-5	CASSPQGAETQYF
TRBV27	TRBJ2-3	CASSLGLSPDTQYF
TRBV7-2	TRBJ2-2	CASSLVSGGTNTGELFF
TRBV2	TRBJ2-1	CASGNGLASNEQFF
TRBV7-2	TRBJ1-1	CASSLGGLNSAEAFF
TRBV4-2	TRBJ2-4	CASSQRDSPDIQYF
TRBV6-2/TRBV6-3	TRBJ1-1	CASSSIRGTEAFF
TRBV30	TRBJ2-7	CASGPGTSYEQYF
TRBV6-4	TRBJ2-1	CASNSLLAGYNEQFF
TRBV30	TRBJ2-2	CAWSKDRGLSLAGGANTGELFF
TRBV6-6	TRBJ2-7	CASSPAGFGEQYF
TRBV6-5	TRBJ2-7	CASSTPGLLPAEQYF